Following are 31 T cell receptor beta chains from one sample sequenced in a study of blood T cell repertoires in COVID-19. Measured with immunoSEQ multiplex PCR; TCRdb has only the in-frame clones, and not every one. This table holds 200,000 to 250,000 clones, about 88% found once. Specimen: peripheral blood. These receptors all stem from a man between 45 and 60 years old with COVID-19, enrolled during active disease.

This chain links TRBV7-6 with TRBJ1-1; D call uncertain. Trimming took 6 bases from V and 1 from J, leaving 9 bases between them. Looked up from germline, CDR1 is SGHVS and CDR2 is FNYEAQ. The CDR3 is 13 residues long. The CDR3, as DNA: TGTGCCAGCAGTTACACAGCGAACACTGAAGCTTTCTTT. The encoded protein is CASSYTANTEAFF.

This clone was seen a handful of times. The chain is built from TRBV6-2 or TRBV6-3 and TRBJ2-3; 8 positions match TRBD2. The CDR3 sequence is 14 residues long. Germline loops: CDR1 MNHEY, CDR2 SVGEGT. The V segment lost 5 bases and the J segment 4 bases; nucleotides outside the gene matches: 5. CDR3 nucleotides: TGTGCCAGCAGTGCGGGGGGTGAATCAGATACGCAGTATTTT. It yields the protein CASSAGGESDTQYF.

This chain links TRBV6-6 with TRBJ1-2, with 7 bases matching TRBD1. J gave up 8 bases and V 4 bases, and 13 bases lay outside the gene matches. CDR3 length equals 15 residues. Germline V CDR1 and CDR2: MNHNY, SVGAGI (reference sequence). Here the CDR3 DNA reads TGTGCCAGCAGTTCCCGTACAGGGGAGCTTAAAGGCTACACCTTC. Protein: CASSSRTGELKGYTF.

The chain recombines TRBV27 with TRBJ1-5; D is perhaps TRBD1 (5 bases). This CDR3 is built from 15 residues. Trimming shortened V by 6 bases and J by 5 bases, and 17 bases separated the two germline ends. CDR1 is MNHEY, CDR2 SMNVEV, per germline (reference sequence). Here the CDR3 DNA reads TGTGCCAGCAGCTCCCAGGGAACTGGATATCAGCCCCAGCATTTT. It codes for CASSSQGTGYQPQHF.

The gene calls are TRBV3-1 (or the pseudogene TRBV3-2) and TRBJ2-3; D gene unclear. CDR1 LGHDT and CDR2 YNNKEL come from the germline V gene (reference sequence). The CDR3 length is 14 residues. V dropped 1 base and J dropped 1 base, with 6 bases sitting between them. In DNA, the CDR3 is TGTGCCAGCAGCCAAGGACTCCGCACAGATACGCAGTATTTT. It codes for CASSQGLRTDTQYF.

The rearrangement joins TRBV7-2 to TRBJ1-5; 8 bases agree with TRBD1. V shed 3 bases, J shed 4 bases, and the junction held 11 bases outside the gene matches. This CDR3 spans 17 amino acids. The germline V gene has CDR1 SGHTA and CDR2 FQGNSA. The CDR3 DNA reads TGTGCCAGCAGCTTCGGGACAGGAGGACGAGGTAATCAGCCCCAGCATTTT. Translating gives CASSFGTGGRGNQPQHF.

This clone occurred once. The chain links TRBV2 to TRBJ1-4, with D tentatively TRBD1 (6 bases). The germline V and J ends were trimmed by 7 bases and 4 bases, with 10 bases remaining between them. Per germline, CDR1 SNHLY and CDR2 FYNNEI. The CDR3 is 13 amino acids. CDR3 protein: CASNGQHNEKLFF. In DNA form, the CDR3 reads TGTGCCAGCAATGGACAGCATAATGAAAAACTGTTTTTT. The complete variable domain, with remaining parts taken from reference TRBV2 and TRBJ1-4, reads EPEVTQTPSHQVTQMGQEVILRCVPISNHLYFYWYRQILGQKVEFLVSFYNNEISEKSEIFDDQFSVERPDGSNFTLKIRSTKLEDSAMYFCASNGQHNEKLFFGSGTQLSVL.

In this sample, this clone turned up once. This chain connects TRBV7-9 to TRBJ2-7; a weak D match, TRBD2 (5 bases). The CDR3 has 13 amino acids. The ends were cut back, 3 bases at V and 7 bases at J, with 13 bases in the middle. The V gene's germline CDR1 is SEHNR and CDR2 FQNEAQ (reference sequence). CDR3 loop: CASSFLQSGEQYF. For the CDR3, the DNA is TGTGCCAGCAGCTTTCTGCAGTCGGGAGAGCAGTACTTC.

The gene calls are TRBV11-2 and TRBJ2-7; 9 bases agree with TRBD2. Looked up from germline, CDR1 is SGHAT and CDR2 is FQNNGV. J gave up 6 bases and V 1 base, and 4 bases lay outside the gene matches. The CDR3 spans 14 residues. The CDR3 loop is CASSLVPAGGEQYF. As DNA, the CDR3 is TGTGCCAGCAGCTTAGTTCCAGCGGGAGGCGAGCAGTACTTC.

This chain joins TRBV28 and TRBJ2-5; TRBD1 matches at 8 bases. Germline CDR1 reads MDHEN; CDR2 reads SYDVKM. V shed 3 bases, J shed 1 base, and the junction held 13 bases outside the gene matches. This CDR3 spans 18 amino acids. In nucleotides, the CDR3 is TGTGCCAGCAGTTTGCAGGTTCGGACAGGGACCTCCCAAGAGACCCAGTACTTC. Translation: CASSLQVRTGTSQETQYF.

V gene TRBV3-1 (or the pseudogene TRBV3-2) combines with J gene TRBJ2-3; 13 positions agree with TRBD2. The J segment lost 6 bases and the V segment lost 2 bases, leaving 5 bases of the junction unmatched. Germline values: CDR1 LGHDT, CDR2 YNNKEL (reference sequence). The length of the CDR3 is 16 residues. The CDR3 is CASSQTSGRALDTQYF. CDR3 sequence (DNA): TGTGCCAGCAGCCAAACTAGCGGGAGGGCCCTTGATACGCAGTATTTT.

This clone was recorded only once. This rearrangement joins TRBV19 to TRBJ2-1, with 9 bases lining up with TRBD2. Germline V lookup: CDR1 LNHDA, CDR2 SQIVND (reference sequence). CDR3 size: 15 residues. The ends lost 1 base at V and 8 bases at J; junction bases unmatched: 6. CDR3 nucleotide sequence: TGTGCCAGTAGTATAGCGGGGCGGGGGGGCGATGAGCAGTTCTTC. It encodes CASSIAGRGGDEQFF. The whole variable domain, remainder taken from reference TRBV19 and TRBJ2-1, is DGGITQSPKYLFRKEGQNVTLSCEQNLNHDAMYWYRQDPGQGLRLIYYSQIVNDFQKGDIAEGYSVSREKKESFPLTVTSAQKNPTAFYLCASSIAGRGGDEQFFGPGTRLTVL.

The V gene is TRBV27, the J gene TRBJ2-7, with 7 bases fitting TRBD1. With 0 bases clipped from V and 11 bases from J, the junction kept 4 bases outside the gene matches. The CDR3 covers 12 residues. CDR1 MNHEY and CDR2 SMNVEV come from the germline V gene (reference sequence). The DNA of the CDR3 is TGTGCCAGCAGTTTATCCACAGGGGAGAAGTACTTC. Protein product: CASSLSTGEKYF.

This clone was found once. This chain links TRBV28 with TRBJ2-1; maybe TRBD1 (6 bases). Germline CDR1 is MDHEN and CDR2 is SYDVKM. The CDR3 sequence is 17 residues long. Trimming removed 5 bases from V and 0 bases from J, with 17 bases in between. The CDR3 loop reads CASSPARGQSSYNEQFF. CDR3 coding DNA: TGTGCCAGCAGTCCAGCCCGTGGACAGTCCTCCTACAATGAGCAGTTCTTC.

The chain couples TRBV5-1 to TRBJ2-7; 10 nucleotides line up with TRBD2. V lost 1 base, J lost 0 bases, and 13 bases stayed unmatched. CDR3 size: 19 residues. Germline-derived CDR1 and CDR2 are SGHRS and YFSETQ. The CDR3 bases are TGCGCCAGCAGCTTGCTTGAGACTAGCGGGCCTTTAAGCTCCTACGAGCAGTACTTC. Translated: CASSLLETSGPLSSYEQYF. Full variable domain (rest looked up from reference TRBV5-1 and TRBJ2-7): KAGVTQTPRYLIKTRGQQVTLSCSPISGHRSVSWYQQTPGQGLQFLFEYFSETQRNKGNFPGRFSGRQFSNSRSEMNVSTLELGDSALYLCASSLLETSGPLSSYEQYFGPGTRLTVT.

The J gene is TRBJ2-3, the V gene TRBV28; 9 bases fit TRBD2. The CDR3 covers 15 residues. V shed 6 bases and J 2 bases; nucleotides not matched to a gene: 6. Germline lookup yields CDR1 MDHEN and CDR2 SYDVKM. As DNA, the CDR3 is TGTGCCAGCAGCTCCAGCGGGGGGACCACAGATACGCAGTATTTT. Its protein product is CASSSSGGTTDTQYF.

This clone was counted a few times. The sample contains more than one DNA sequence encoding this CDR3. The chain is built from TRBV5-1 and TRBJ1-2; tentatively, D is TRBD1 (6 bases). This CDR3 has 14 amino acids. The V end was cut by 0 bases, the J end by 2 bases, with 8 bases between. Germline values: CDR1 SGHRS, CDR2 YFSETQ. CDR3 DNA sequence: TGCGCCAGCAGCTTGGGGACAGCGAACTATGGCTACACCTTC. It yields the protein CASSLGTANYGYTF. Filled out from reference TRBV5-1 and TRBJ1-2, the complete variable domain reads KAGVTQTPRYLIKTRGQQVTLSCSPISGHRSVSWYQQTPGQGLQFLFEYFSETQRNKGNFPGRFSGRQFSNSRSEMNVSTLELGDSALYLCASSLGTANYGYTFGSGTRLTVV.

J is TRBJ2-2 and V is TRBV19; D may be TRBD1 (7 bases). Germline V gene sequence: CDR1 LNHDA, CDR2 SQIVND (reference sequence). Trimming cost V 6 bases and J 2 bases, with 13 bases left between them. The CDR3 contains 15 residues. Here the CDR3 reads CASSSQGGNTGELFF. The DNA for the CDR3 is TGTGCCAGTAGCTCCCAGGGGGGAAACACCGGGGAGCTGTTTTTT. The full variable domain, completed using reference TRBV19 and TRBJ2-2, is DGGITQSPKYLFRKEGQNVTLSCEQNLNHDAMYWYRQDPGQGLRLIYYSQIVNDFQKGDIAEGYSVSREKKESFPLTVTSAQKNPTAFYLCASSSQGGNTGELFFGEGSRLTVL.

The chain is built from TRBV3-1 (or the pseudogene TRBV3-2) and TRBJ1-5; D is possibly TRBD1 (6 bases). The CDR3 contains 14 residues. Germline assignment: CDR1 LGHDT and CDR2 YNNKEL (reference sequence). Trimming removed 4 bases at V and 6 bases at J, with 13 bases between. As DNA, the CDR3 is TGTGCCAGCAGCCCCCGGGGGGGGGCTCAGCCCCAGCATTTT. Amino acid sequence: CASSPRGGAQPQHF.

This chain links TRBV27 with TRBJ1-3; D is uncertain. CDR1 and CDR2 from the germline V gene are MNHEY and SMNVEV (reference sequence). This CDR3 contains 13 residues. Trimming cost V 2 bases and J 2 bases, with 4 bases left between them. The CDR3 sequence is CASSLTPGNTIYF. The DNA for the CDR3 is TGTGCCAGCAGTTTAACTCCTGGAAACACCATATATTTT.

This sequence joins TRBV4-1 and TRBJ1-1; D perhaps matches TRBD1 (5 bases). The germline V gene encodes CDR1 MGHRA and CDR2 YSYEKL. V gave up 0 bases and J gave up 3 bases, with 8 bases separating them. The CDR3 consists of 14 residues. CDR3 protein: CASSQENRYTEAFF. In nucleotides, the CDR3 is TGCGCCAGCAGCCAAGAAAACAGGTACACTGAAGCTTTCTTT.

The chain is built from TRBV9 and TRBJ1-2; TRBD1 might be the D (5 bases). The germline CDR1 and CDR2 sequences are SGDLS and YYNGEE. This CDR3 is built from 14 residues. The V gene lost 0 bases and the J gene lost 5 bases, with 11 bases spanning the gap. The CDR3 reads CASSVGRGQYGYTF. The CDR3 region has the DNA TGTGCCAGCAGCGTAGGAAGGGGTCAGTATGGCTACACCTTC.

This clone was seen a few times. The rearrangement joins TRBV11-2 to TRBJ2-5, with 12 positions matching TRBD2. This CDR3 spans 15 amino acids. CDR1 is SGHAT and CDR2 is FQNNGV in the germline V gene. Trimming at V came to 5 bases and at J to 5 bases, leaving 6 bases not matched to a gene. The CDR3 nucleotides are TGTGCCAGCAGCCTAGCGGGAGGGCCTTATGAGACCCAGTACTTC. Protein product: CASSLAGGPYETQYF.

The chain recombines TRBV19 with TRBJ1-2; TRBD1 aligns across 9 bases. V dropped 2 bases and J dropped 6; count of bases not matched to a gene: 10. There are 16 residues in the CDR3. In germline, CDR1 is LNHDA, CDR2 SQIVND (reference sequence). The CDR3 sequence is CASSIKQGAHGDGYTF. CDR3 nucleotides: TGTGCCAGTAGTATAAAACAGGGGGCGCACGGTGATGGCTACACCTTC. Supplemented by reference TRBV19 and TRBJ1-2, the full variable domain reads DGGITQSPKYLFRKEGQNVTLSCEQNLNHDAMYWYRQDPGQGLRLIYYSQIVNDFQKGDIAEGYSVSREKKESFPLTVTSAQKNPTAFYLCASSIKQGAHGDGYTFGSGTRLTVV.

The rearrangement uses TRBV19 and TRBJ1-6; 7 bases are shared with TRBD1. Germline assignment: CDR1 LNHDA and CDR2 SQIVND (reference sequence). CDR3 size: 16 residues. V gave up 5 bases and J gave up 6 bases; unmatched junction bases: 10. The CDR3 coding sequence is TGTGCCAGTAGTCCAAGGACAGGAACGAGTAATTCACCCCTCCACTTT. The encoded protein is CASSPRTGTSNSPLHF. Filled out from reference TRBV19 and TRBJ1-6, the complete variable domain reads DGGITQSPKYLFRKEGQNVTLSCEQNLNHDAMYWYRQDPGQGLRLIYYSQIVNDFQKGDIAEGYSVSREKKESFPLTVTSAQKNPTAFYLCASSPRTGTSNSPLHFGNGTRLTVT.

The CDR3 region is CASSLAGSSYNEQFF. DNA for the CDR3: TGTGCCAGCAGCTTAGCGGGATCATCCTACAATGAGCAGTTCTTC. This sequence joins TRBV11-2 and TRBJ2-1, with D perhaps matching TRBD2 (5 bases). CDR1 is SGHAT, CDR2 FQNNGV, per germline. The CDR3 loop spans 15 amino acids. Trimming stripped 1 base from V and 1 base from J, with 8 bases between.

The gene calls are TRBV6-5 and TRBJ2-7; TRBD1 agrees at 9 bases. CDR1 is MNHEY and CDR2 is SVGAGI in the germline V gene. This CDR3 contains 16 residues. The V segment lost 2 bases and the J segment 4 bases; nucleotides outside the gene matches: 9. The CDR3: CASSYGLDRGYYEQYF. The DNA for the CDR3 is TGTGCCAGCAGTTACGGCCTGGACAGGGGTTATTACGAGCAGTACTTC.

The CDR3 sequence is CASSLARGTTTSSYNEQFF. In DNA, the CDR3 is TGTGCCAGCAGCTTAGCGCGGGGGACTACGACGAGCTCCTACAATGAGCAGTTCTTC. This rearrangement joins TRBV7-9 to TRBJ2-1; 7 nucleotides agree with TRBD2. V lost 0 bases and J lost 0; bases outside the gene matches: 11. This CDR3 contains 19 residues. The V gene's germline CDR1 is SEHNR and CDR2 FQNEAQ (reference sequence).

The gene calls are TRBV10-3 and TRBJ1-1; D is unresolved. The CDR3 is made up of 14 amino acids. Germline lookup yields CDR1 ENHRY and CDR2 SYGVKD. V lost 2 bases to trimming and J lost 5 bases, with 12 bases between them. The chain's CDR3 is CAISELGRRTEAFF. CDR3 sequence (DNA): TGTGCCATCAGTGAGCTGGGCAGGAGGACTGAAGCTTTCTTT.

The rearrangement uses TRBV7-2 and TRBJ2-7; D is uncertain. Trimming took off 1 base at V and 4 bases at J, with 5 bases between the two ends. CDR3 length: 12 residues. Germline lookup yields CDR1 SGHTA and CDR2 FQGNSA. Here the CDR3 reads CASSLGTYEQYF. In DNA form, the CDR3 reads TGTGCCAGCAGCTTAGGTACTTACGAGCAGTACTTC.

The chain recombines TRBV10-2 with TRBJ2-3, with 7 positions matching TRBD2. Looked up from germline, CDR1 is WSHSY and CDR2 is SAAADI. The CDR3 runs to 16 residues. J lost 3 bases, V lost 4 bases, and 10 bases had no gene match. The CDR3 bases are TGCGCCAGCAGTGGGGCGGCGGGAGTCCGGACAGATACGCAGTATTTT. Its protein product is CASSGAAGVRTDTQYF.